The sequence of this T cell receptor (beta chain) was determined in a study of T-cell memory formation after mild COVID-19. One entry per CDR3 protein results from TCRdb running MiXCR on the 5' RACE reads. The data contain approximately 230,000 distinct CDR3 sequences, about 15% of them singletons. The CDR3 has 13 residues. V lost 4 bases and J lost 10; bases outside the gene matches: 6. Germline CDR1 LGHNA, CDR2 YNFKEQ. The receptor comes from a man aged 18 to 30 who had mild COVID-19 (a few samples of this study predate the infection). Cell type and time point are not known. The sequenced sample was PBMCs or a T cell subset sorted from them (not recorded which). The rearrangement uses TRBV4-2 and TRBJ2-1; 8 nucleotides line up with TRBD2. This chain's CDR3 is CASSPHREGEQFF. In nucleotides, the CDR3 is TGTGCCAGCAGCCCCCACCGGGAGGGCGAGCAGTTCTTC.